This passage covers 14 T cell receptor beta chains from one sample sequenced in a study of blood T cell repertoires in COVID-19. Some clones are missing from TCRdb's copy, which holds only in-frame ones; the method was immunoSEQ multiplex PCR. The table records approximately 250,000 clones, around 83% of them present only once. The specimen sequenced was peripheral blood. These receptors came from a man aged 40-50 years who had recovered from COVID-19.

This clone occurred a few times. V and J are TRBV10-3 and TRBJ2-6, with a possible D match to TRBD1 (6 bases). Germline V gene data show CDR1 as ENHRY and CDR2 as SYGVKD. The ends were cut back, 6 bases at V and 2 bases at J, with 11 bases in the middle. The CDR3 runs 15 residues. CDR3 loop: CAIRESGAGANVLTF. The CDR3 nucleotides are TGTGCCATCAGGGAATCAGGGGCTGGGGCCAACGTCCTGACTTTC.

This chain links TRBV11-2 with TRBJ2-4, with a possible D match to TRBD2 (5 bases). This CDR3 is built from 15 residues. The V and J ends lost 3 bases and 1 base respectively, with 10 bases between them. In germline, CDR1 is SGHAT, CDR2 FQNNGV. The CDR3 here is CASSFWTGAKNIQYF. The CDR3 nucleotides read TGTGCCAGCAGCTTCTGGACTGGGGCCAAAAACATTCAGTACTTC.

This chain connects TRBV7-6 to TRBJ2-5, with unresolved D. Trimming took off 1 base at V and 1 base at J, with 13 bases between the two ends. Per germline, CDR1 SGHVS and CDR2 FNYEAQ. This CDR3 has 16 amino acids. The CDR3 DNA follows: TGTGCCAGCAGCTTAGTCATCGTTGGCAGCCAAGAGACCCAGTACTTC. Encoded protein: CASSLVIVGSQETQYF.

This clone came up a few times. The chain joins TRBV2 to TRBJ2-7, with TRBD2 matching over 7 bases. This CDR3 has 14 amino acids. Germline CDR1 reads SNHLY; CDR2 reads FYNNEI. J lost 4 bases, V lost 1 base, and 4 bases had no gene match. This CDR3 reads CASSEEGGRYEQYF. The CDR3 DNA sequence: TGTGCCAGCAGTGAAGAGGGAGGGAGGTACGAGCAGTACTTC.

This chain links TRBV5-5 with TRBJ2-3; 9 nucleotides match TRBD2. With V trimmed by 1 base and J by 4 bases, 7 bases remained unmatched. Germline V CDR1 and CDR2: SGHKS, YYEKEE (reference sequence). This CDR3 contains 16 residues. CDR3 DNA sequence: TGTGCCAGCAGCTTGTTTTCTAGCGGGGTCCCAGATACGCAGTATTTT. As protein: CASSLFSSGVPDTQYF.

The chain uses TRBV5-1 and TRBJ1-2; D ambiguous. The CDR3 contains 16 residues. V lost 3 bases and J 1 base, leaving 16 bases between the germline ends. Germline CDR1 SGHRS, CDR2 YFSETQ. The CDR3 sequence: CASSSFSEADNYGYTF. The CDR3 DNA reads as TGCGCCAGCAGCTCTTTTTCCGAGGCGGATAACTATGGCTACACCTTC.

The V gene is TRBV12-3 or TRBV12-4, the J gene TRBJ1-5, with D maybe TRBD1 (5 bases). V shed 2 bases and J shed 5 bases, with 7 bases lying between them. The CDR3 is 13 amino acids. CDR3 residues: CASSLLTDQPQHF. DNA of the CDR3: TGTGCCAGCAGTTTATTGACAGATCAGCCCCAGCATTTT.

This clone was seen a few times. One junction end disagrees with the germline gene, perhaps due to a read error. The chain couples TRBV2 to TRBJ1-2, with D unresolved. Germline CDR1 reads SNHLY; CDR2 reads FYNNEI. The CDR3 has 11 amino acids. CDR3 in DNA: TGTGCCAGCAGTGAAGGTGCGAGACTTTTCTTC. This translates into CASSEGARLFF.

This chain connects TRBV2 to TRBJ2-3, with D tentatively TRBD2 (6 bases). V was pared by 5 bases and J by 2 bases, with 17 bases between. The CDR3 totals 16 residues. Per the germline V gene, CDR1 is SNHLY and CDR2 is FYNNEI. The DNA for the CDR3 is TGTGCCAGCAGTTGGGACTCCCAAAGCAACACAGATACGCAGTATTTT. It codes for CASSWDSQSNTDTQYF.

The CDR3 is CASSQELTGAINTGELFF. DNA of the CDR3: TGCGCCAGCAGCCAAGAGCTTACTGGGGCAATCAACACCGGGGAGCTGTTTTTT. The J gene is TRBJ2-2, the V gene TRBV4-3; D perhaps matches TRBD1 (5 bases). This CDR3 region has 18 residues. Germline V lookup: CDR1 LGHNA, CDR2 YSLEER. V lost 0 bases and J 2 bases, leaving 16 bases between the germline ends.

The chain has TRBV6-5 and TRBJ2-7; D might be TRBD1 (6 bases). V lost 4 bases and J 0 bases, leaving 10 bases between the germline ends. The CDR3 length is 14 residues. Germline V gene data show CDR1 as MNHEY and CDR2 as SVGAGI. The CDR3 spells CASSFRGSSYEQYF. For the CDR3, the DNA is TGTGCCAGCAGTTTCAGGGGTTCCTCCTACGAGCAGTACTTC.

The V call is TRBV9, the J call TRBJ2-5, with a tentative D call TRBD2 (6 bases). The germline V gene has CDR1 SGDLS and CDR2 YYNGEE. There are 15 residues in the CDR3. With 0 bases removed from V and 7 bases from J, the gap between germline ends came to 16 bases. The CDR3 bases are TGTGCCAGCAGCGTAGGAACTAGCTCTACCGGGACCCAGTACTTC. It codes for CASSVGTSSTGTQYF.

This chain links TRBV19 with TRBJ2-1; 13 nucleotides match TRBD2. V gave up 7 bases and J gave up 4 bases; unmatched junction bases: 13. The CDR3 is made up of 18 amino acids. Per the germline V gene, CDR1 is LNHDA and CDR2 is SQIVND (reference sequence). CDR3 in amino acids: CASKTGLAGNRGYNEQFF. The CDR3 DNA is TGTGCCAGTAAAACGGGACTAGCGGGAAATAGGGGGTACAATGAGCAGTTCTTC.

The chain joins TRBV6-5 to TRBJ1-6, with D perhaps matching TRBD1 (5 bases). This CDR3 has 14 residues. Germline V CDR1 and CDR2: MNHEY, SVGAGI. V shed 7 bases and J shed 3 bases, with 10 bases lying between them. CDR3 sequence reads: CASTPTVYNSPLHF. The CDR3 bases are TGTGCCAGCACCCCGACAGTCTATAATTCACCCCTCCACTTT.